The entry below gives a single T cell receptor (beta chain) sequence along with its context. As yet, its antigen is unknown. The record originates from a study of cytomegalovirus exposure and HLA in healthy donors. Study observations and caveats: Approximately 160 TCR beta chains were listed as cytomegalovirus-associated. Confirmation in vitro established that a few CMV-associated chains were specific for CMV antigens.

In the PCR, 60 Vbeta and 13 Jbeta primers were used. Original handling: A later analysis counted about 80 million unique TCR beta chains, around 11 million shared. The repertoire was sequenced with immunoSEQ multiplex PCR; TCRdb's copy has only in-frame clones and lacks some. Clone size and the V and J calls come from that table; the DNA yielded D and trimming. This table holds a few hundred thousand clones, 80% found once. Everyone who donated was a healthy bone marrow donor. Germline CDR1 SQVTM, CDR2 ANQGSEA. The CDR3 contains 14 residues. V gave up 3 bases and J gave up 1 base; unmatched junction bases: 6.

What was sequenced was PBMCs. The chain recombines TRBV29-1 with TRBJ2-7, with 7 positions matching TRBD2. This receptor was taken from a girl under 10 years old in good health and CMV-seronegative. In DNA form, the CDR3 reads TGCAGCGTTGAGTGGGCTAGCGGATCCTACGAGCAGTACTTC. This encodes CSVEWASGSYEQYF.